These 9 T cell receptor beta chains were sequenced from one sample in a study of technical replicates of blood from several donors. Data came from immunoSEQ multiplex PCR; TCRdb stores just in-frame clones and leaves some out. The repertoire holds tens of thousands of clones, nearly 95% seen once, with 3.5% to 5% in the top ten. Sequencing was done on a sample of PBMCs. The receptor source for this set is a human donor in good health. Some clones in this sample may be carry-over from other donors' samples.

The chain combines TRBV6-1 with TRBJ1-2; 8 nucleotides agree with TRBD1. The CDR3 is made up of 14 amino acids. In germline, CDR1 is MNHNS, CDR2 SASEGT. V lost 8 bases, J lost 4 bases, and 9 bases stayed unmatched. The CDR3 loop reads CASLGQGIVYGYTF. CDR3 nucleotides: TGTGCCAGCCTCGGACAGGGTATAGTCTATGGCTACACCTTC.

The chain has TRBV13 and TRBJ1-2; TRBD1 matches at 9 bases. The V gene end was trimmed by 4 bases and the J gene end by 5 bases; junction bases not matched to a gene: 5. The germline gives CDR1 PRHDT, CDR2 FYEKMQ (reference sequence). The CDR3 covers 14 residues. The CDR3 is CASSSGQGKYGYTF. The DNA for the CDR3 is TGTGCCAGCAGCTCGGGACAGGGAAAGTATGGCTACACCTTC. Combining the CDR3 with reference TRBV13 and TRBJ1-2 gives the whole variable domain AAGVIQSPRHLIKEKRETATLKCYPIPRHDTVYWYQQGPGQDPQFLISFYEKMQSDKGSIPDRFSAQQFSDYHSELNMSSLELGDSALYFCASSSGQGKYGYTFGSGTRLTVV.

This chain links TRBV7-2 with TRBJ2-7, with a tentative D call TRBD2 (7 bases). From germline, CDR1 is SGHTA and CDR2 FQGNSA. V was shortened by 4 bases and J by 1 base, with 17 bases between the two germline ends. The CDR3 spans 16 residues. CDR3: CASSSGGGGTSYEQYF. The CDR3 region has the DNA TGTGCCAGCAGCTCTGGGGGCGGGGGCACGTCCTACGAGCAGTACTTC.

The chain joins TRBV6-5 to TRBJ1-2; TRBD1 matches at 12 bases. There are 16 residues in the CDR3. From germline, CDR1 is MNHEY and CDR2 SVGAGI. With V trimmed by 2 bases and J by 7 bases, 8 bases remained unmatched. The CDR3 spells CASSYVPGTGGIGYTF. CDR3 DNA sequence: TGTGCCAGCAGTTACGTCCCCGGGACAGGGGGCATTGGCTACACCTTC.

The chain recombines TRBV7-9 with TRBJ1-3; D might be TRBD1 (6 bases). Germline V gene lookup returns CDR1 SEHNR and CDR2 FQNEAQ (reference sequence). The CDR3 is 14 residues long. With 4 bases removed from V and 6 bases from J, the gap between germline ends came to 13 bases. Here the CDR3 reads CASSYPGTINTIYF. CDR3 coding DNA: TGTGCCAGCAGCTACCCCGGGACAATAAACACCATATATTTT.

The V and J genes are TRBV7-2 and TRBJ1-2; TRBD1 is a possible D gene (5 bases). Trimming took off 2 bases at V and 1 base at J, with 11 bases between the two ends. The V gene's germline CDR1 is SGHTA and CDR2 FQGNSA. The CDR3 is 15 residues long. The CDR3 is CASSLLGDYNYGYTF. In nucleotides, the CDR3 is TGTGCCAGCAGCTTATTAGGGGACTATAACTATGGCTACACCTTC.

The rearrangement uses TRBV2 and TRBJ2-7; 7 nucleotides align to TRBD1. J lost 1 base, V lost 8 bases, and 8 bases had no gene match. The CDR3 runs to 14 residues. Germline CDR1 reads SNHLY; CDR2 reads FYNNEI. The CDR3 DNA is TGTGCCAGCCTTCAGGGGGTAGGGTCCTACGAGCAGTACTTC. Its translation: CASLQGVGSYEQYF. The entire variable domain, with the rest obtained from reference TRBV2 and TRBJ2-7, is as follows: EPEVTQTPSHQVTQMGQEVILRCVPISNHLYFYWYRQILGQKVEFLVSFYNNEISEKSEIFDDQFSVERPDGSNFTLKIRSTKLEDSAMYFCASLQGVGSYEQYFGPGTRLTVT.

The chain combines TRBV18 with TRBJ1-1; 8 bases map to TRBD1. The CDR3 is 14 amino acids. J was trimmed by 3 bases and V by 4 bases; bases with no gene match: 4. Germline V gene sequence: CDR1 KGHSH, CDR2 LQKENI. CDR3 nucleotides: TGTGCCAGCTCACTCATGGACAGGGACACTGAAGCTTTCTTT. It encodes CASSLMDRDTEAFF.

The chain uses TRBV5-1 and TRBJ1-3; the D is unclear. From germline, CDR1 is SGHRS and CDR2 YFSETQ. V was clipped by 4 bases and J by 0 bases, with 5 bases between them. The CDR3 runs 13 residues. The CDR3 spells CASSTGSGNTIYF. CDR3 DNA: TGCGCCAGCAGCACGGGCTCTGGAAACACCATATATTTT.